This paragraph covers one T cell receptor beta chain sequence. This specimen belongs to a study of control samples from healthy donors and cancer patients. Data came from immunoSEQ multiplex PCR; TCRdb stores just in-frame clones and leaves some out. The data hold fewer than 200,000 clones, with 96% observed a single time. Sequencing used blood. The sequence derives from a woman aged 25 to 39 in good health.

CDR3 amino acids: CASSPPVSGYGYTF. CDR3 DNA sequence: TGTGCCAGCTCACCACCGGTCTCCGGGTATGGCTACACCTTC. The chain employs TRBV18 and TRBJ1-2; no firm D call. The CDR3 runs to 14 residues. CDR1 and CDR2 from the germline V gene are KGHSH and LQKENI. V was clipped by 0 bases and J by 5 bases, with 10 bases between them.